What follows are 17 T cell receptor beta chains derived from one specimen sequenced in a study of OX40 agonist ivuxolimab in advanced cancers. Repertoires were generated with immunoSEQ multiplex PCR, while TCRdb's copy carries only in-frame clones and drops some. The table has roughly 66,000 clones, roughly 80% seen once; the top ten hold over 6.5%. Specimen: CD4+ or CD8+ T cells sorted from blood, collected in a trial of the OX40 agonist ivuxolimab. The receptors stem from an adult with an advanced solid tumor such as melanoma, head and neck, liver or kidney cancer.

The sample holds a few counts of this clone. This sequence joins TRBV6-5 and TRBJ1-2, with 10 nucleotides matching TRBD1. Germline V gene sequence: CDR1 MNHEY, CDR2 SVGAGI. V was clipped by 10 bases and J by 7 bases; unmatched bases: 9. The CDR3 totals 13 residues. In nucleotides, the CDR3 is TGTGCCACTAGGGGACAGGGGATGCGTGGCTACACCTTC. The encoded protein is CATRGQGMRGYTF.

The chain links TRBV5-1 to TRBJ2-3, with 14 nucleotides matching TRBD2. This CDR3 is built from 16 residues. In germline, CDR1 is SGHRS, CDR2 YFSETQ. The ends lost 2 bases at V and 6 bases at J; junction bases unmatched: 5. Here the CDR3 DNA reads TGCGCCAGCAGCTTAGGGACTAGCGGGAGTTATGATACGCAGTATTTT. This sequence encodes CASSLGTSGSYDTQYF. Supplemented by reference TRBV5-1 and TRBJ2-3, the full variable domain reads KAGVTQTPRYLIKTRGQQVTLSCSPISGHRSVSWYQQTPGQGLQFLFEYFSETQRNKGNFPGRFSGRQFSNSRSEMNVSTLELGDSALYLCASSLGTSGSYDTQYFGPGTRLTVL.

J is TRBJ2-2 and V is TRBV18; 13 positions agree with TRBD2. Trimming removed 5 bases from V and 6 bases from J; junction bases left unmatched: 6. The germline CDR1 and CDR2 sequences are KGHSH and LQKENI. This CDR3 has 16 amino acids. The CDR3 DNA follows: TGTGCCAGCTCAAAAGGGACTAGCGGGAAGGCCGGGGAGCTGTTTTTT. It yields the protein CASSKGTSGKAGELFF.

The chain carries TRBV5-6 and TRBJ1-2; 11 nucleotides align to TRBD1. This CDR3 has 15 residues. Germline CDR1 is SGHDT and CDR2 is YYEEEE. V trimming: 1 base; J trimming: 4 bases; junction bases outside the gene matches: 3. The CDR3 nucleotides read TGTGCCAGCAGCTTGCGGGACAGGGGGGGCTATGGCTACACCTTC. Encoded protein: CASSLRDRGGYGYTF.

The J gene is TRBJ2-3, the V gene TRBV7-9; 10 bases line up with TRBD2. The CDR3 covers 14 residues. Germline CDR1 reads SEHNR; CDR2 reads FQNEAQ (reference sequence). The V gene end was trimmed by 5 bases and the J gene end by 4 bases; junction bases not matched to a gene: 3. As DNA, the CDR3 is TGTGCCAGCAGCGCCGGGACTAGCGCAGATACGCAGTATTTT. Translated, it gives CASSAGTSADTQYF.

Concerning this clone: An end of the junction does not agree with germline; a read error may underlie this. This rearrangement joins TRBV6-5 to TRBJ2-7; 7 positions match TRBD1. This CDR3 has 12 residues. CDR1 is MNHEY, CDR2 SVGAGI, per germline. The CDR3 nucleotides are TGTGCCAGCACAGGGGGTTCCTTCGAGCAGTACTTC. Protein sequence: CASTGGSFEQYF.

This chain uses TRBV9 with TRBJ1-2; 7 nucleotides agree with TRBD1. This CDR3 is 13 amino acids long. The junction had 7 bases not matched to a gene; V was cut back by 5 bases and J by 6 bases. Germline lookup yields CDR1 SGDLS and CDR2 YYNGEE. Here the CDR3 DNA reads TGTGCCAGCAGTGCAGACAGGGCGGATGGCTACACCTTC. It codes for CASSADRADGYTF.

The chain joins TRBV5-4 to TRBJ1-3; D is perhaps TRBD1 (6 bases). The germline CDR1 and CDR2 sequences are SGHNT and YYREEE (reference sequence). The V gene lost 4 bases and the J gene lost 0 bases, with 11 bases spanning the gap. The CDR3 spans 15 residues. CDR3 protein: CASSQGKSSGNTIYF. As DNA, the CDR3 is TGTGCCAGCAGCCAGGGGAAGTCCTCTGGAAACACCATATATTTT.

This chain uses TRBV28 with TRBJ1-1, with D maybe TRBD1 (6 bases). Deletions cut 7 bases from V and 5 bases from J, with 14 bases between. The CDR3 is 13 residues long. Germline CDR1 is MDHEN and CDR2 is SYDVKM. CDR3: CASKVGGRTEAFF. In nucleotides, the CDR3 is TGTGCCAGCAAGGTAGGGGGGCGGACTGAAGCTTTCTTT.

This chain joins TRBV5-4 and TRBJ2-6; D is uncertain. This CDR3 contains 16 residues. Trimming cost V 2 bases and J 0 bases, with 9 bases left between them. Germline V gene data show CDR1 as SGHNT and CDR2 as YYREEE (reference sequence). Written as DNA, the CDR3 is TGTGCCAGCAGCTTCATGAGCCCCTCTGGGGCCAACGTCCTGACTTTC. This codes for CASSFMSPSGANVLTF.

The table lists this clone with a few counts. The rearrangement joins TRBV2 to TRBJ1-1, with 7 bases lining up with TRBD1. Germline-derived CDR1 and CDR2 are SNHLY and FYNNEI. The CDR3 covers 15 residues. V lost 6 bases, J lost 1 base, and 8 bases stayed unmatched. CDR3 sequence reads: CASSIKGAGNTEAFF. DNA for the CDR3: TGTGCCAGCAGCATTAAGGGGGCGGGGAACACTGAAGCTTTCTTT.

This chain connects TRBV27 to TRBJ1-2; possible D gene TRBD1, 6 bases. CDR3 length equals 13 residues. Between the trimmed V and J ends, which lost 6 bases and 8 bases, there was a span of 16 bases. The V gene's germline CDR1 is MNHEY and CDR2 SMNVEV (reference sequence). The CDR3 loop is CASSHDRTGGYTF. CDR3 DNA sequence: TGTGCCAGCAGCCACGACAGGACCGGGGGCTACACCTTC.

This clone was observed a single time. The chain recombines TRBV30 with TRBJ1-2, with D possibly TRBD1 on 6 matching bases. Germline-derived CDR1 and CDR2 are GTSNPN and SVGIG (reference sequence). V was shortened by 3 bases and J by 2 bases, with 7 bases between the two germline ends. The CDR3 totals 12 residues. CDR3 sequence reads: CAWSRGNYGYTF. The CDR3 DNA is TGTGCCTGGAGCAGGGGAAACTATGGCTACACCTTC.

V is TRBV19 and J is TRBJ1-5, with TRBD1 as a possible D gene (5 bases). V lost 7 bases to trimming and J lost 0 bases, with 13 bases between them. This CDR3 comprises 15 residues. Germline lookup yields CDR1 LNHDA and CDR2 SQIVND (reference sequence). CDR3 amino acids: CASTPGPYSNQPQHF. The CDR3 DNA follows: TGTGCCAGTACCCCAGGGCCGTATAGCAATCAGCCCCAGCATTTT.

The rearrangement uses TRBV4-1 and TRBJ2-4, with a possible D match to TRBD1 (6 bases). V gave up 0 bases and J gave up 4 bases, with 13 bases separating them. The CDR3 spans 16 residues. Germline lookup yields CDR1 MGHRA and CDR2 YSYEKL. DNA of the CDR3: TGCGCCAGCAGCCAAGAGAAGGTGCAGGGGAAAAACATTCAGTACTTC. This codes for CASSQEKVQGKNIQYF.

V usage is TRBV5-1 and J usage is TRBJ2-1, with 7 bases that match TRBD1. The length of the CDR3 is 14 residues. The ends lost 4 bases at V and 4 bases at J; junction bases unmatched: 5. The germline gives CDR1 SGHRS, CDR2 YFSETQ. Here the CDR3 DNA reads TGCGCCAGCAGCGAGGACAGGCGTTACAATGAGCAGTTCTTC. It is translated as CASSEDRRYNEQFF.

This chain connects TRBV10-1 to TRBJ1-4; TRBD1 matches 7 bases. The CDR3 sequence is 13 residues long. Per the germline V gene, CDR1 is WNHNN and CDR2 is SYGVQD (reference sequence). The junction had 4 bases not matched to a gene; V was cut back by 5 bases and J by 7 bases. CDR3: CASSKGAGEKLFF. The DNA for the CDR3 is TGCGCCAGCAGTAAGGGGGCAGGTGAAAAACTGTTTTTT.